The rows below give T cell receptor beta chains drawn from one sample of a study of CD8+ T cells in alopecia areata. Clones were read by immunoSEQ multiplex PCR, and TCRdb kept only the in-frame ones, dropping some. In the table there are about 39,000 clones, roughly 65% of which are singletons. The starting material was CD8+ T cells sorted from blood, obtained at week 4, from a patient treated with tofacitinib. The receptors here all came from a human donor with alopecia areata. Both conserved end residues are part of each CDR3. The D gene is left open where the match is weak. Some rows have no size entry. The others give once, few or many, or a class for an expanded clone.

>14|TRBV27|TRBD2|TRBJ2-5|NA
CASSPTSGEETQYF
TGTGCCAGCAGTCCGACTAGCGGGGAAGAGACCCAGTACTTC
>14|TRBV5-1|NA|TRBJ2-2|NA
CASSFGQNTGELFF
TGCGCCAGCAGCTTCGGACAGAACACCGGGGAGCTGTTTTTT
>15|TRBV29-1|TRBD2|TRBJ2-3|NA
CSVYGLAGTADTQYF
TGCAGCGTTTACGGGCTAGCGGGGACGGCAGATACGCAGTATTTT
>14|TRBV19|TRBD1|TRBJ1-1|NA
CASRGQGEAAEAFF
TGTGCCAGTAGAGGACAGGGGGAGGCTGCTGAAGCTTTCTTT
>13|TRBV7-2|NA|TRBJ1-1|NA
CASSLGGITEAFF
TGTGCCAGCAGCTTAGGGGGCATCACTGAAGCTTTCTTT
>12|TRBV27|NA|TRBJ2-7|few
CASRGRTVQQYF
TGTGCCAGCAGGGGCAGGACAGTCCAACAGTACTTC
>14|TRBV5-1|NA|TRBJ2-3|NA
CASSLSEGGGWQYF
TGCGCCAGCAGCCTCTCGGAAGGAGGGGGGTGGCAGTATTTT
>13|TRBV4-1|TRBD1|TRBJ2-7|NA
CASSLGQEGEQYF
TGCGCCAGCAGCCTTGGACAGGAAGGGGAGCAGTACTTC
>11|TRBV5-4|NA|TRBJ1-5|NA
CASTGGREFNF
TGTGCCAGCACTGGGGGACGGGAGTTTAATTTT
>13|TRBV28|NA|TRBJ2-3|NA
CASSLFHTDTQYF
TGTGCCAGCAGTTTGTTCCACACAGATACGCAGTATTTT
>15|TRBV19|TRBD2|TRBJ2-7|NA
CASSPTSGGAYEQYF
TGTGCCAGTAGTCCGACTAGCGGGGGGGCTTACGAGCAGTACTTC
>13|TRBV30|NA|TRBJ1-3|NA
CAWSVGRGNTIYF
TGTGCCTGGAGTGTGGGAAGGGGGAACACCATATATTTT
>13|TRBV7-3|NA|TRBJ1-2|once
CASSLNQGYGYTF
TGTGCCAGCAGCCTAAATCAGGGGTATGGCTACACCTTC
>15|TRBV28|NA|TRBJ2-2|NA
CASSFEGRSAGELFF
TGTGCCAGCAGTTTTGAAGGGAGGAGTGCCGGGGAGCTGTTTTTT
>15|TRBV29-1|NA|TRBJ2-2|NA
CSVEDSGAMTGELFF
TGCAGCGTTGAAGATTCCGGAGCTATGACCGGGGAGCTGTTTTTT
>10|TRBV29-1|NA|TRBJ1-1|few
CSVTGTEAFF
TGCAGCGTTACGGGCACTGAAGCTTTCTTT
>12|TRBV29-1|TRBD1|TRBJ2-7|NA
CSVETGGLEQYF
TGCAGCGTTGAGACAGGGGGCCTCGAGCAGTACTTC
>15|TRBV7-9|TRBD2|TRBJ2-7|NA
CASSPVGGLAYEQYF
TGTGCCAGCAGCCCGGTCGGGGGACTAGCCTACGAGCAGTACTTC
>12|TRBV30|TRBD1|TRBJ1-2|NA
CAWRTGEYGYTF
TGTGCCTGGAGGACAGGGGAGTATGGCTACACCTTC
>15|TRBV4-3|NA|TRBJ2-1|NA
CASSQDRSSYNEQFF
TGCGCCAGCAGCCAAGACAGGAGTTCCTACAATGAGCAGTTCTTC
>14|TRBV7-9|TRBD2|TRBJ2-3|few
CASSLLAGADTQYF
TGTGCCAGCAGCTTGTTAGCGGGGGCAGATACGCAGTATTTT
>13|TRBV7-2|NA|TRBJ1-2|NA
CASSLPSDYGYTF
TGTGCCAGCAGCTTACCCAGCGACTATGGCTACACCTTC
>15|TRBV6-6|NA|TRBJ2-1|NA
CASSYRTTSYNEQFF
TGTGCCAGCAGTTACAGGACCACGTCCTACAATGAGCAGTTCTTC
>12|TRBV29-1|NA|TRBJ2-5|NA
CSVVAQQETQYF
TGCAGCGTTGTGGCCCAGCAAGAGACCCAGTACTTC
>18|TRBV29-1|TRBD2|TRBJ2-3|NA
CSVDGNSGASGFTDTQYF
TGCAGCGTTGACGGAAATAGCGGGGCAAGTGGTTTCACAGATACGCAGTATTTT
>12|TRBV5-6|NA|TRBJ1-1|NA
CASSLMNTEAFF
TGTGCCAGCAGCTTGATGAACACTGAAGCTTTCTTT
>15|TRBV19|TRBD2|TRBJ2-1|many
CASSPTSGGAYEQFF
TGTGCCAGTAGTCCCACTAGCGGGGGGGCTTATGAGCAGTTCTTC
>12|TRBV29-1|NA|TRBJ1-2|NA
CSVESGANGYTF
TGCAGCGTTGAATCGGGGGCTAATGGCTACACCTTC
>14|TRBV4-1|NA|TRBJ1-2|NA
CASSQDLGGYGYTF
TGCGCCAGCAGCCAAGATCTAGGCGGCTATGGCTACACCTTC
>12|TRBV29-1|NA|TRBJ2-1|NA
CSVENRDNEQFF
TGCAGCGTTGAAAACAGAGACAATGAGCAGTTCTTC
>14|TRBV29-1|NA|TRBJ2-6|NA
CSVGLRDGANVLTF
TGCAGCGTTGGACTCAGGGATGGGGCCAACGTCCTGACTTTC
>13|TRBV2|NA|TRBJ2-5|few
CASSPSTEETQYF
TGTGCCAGCAGTCCCTCGACAGAAGAGACCCAGTACTTC
>17|TRBV7-2|NA|TRBJ2-7|NA
CASSLESGGVNHYEQYF
TGTGCCAGCAGCTTAGAATCGGGGGGCGTGAATCACTACGAGCAGTACTTC
>11|TRBV5-1|NA|TRBJ2-2|NA
CATSDTGELFF
TGCGCCACGTCAGACACCGGGGAGCTGTTTTTT
>16|TRBV4-3|NA|TRBJ2-7|NA
CASSPTAAGEDYEQYF
TGCGCCAGCAGCCCTACCGCCGCCGGGGAAGATTACGAGCAGTACTTC
>14|TRBV7-2|NA|TRBJ1-1|few
CASSLTTGYTEAFF
TGTGCCAGCAGCTTAACTACAGGGTACACTGAAGCTTTCTTT
>14|TRBV5-6|TRBD1|TRBJ2-7|NA
CASSFGRGTYEQYF
TGTGCCAGCAGCTTCGGCAGGGGGACCTACGAGCAGTACTTC
>13|TRBV7-8|NA|TRBJ2-5|NA
CASSADSQETQYF
TGTGCCAGCAGCGCGGACAGTCAAGAGACCCAGTACTTC
>15|TRBV29-1|TRBD2|TRBJ2-1|NA
CSVGWTSDGYNEQFF
TGCAGCGTTGGTTGGACTAGCGACGGGTACAATGAGCAGTTCTTC
>14|TRBV2|NA|TRBJ2-3|NA
CASRGVQSTDTQYF
TGTGCCAGCAGGGGGGTGCAGAGCACAGATACGCAGTATTTT